The 15 T cell receptor beta chains listed next were all sequenced from one sample in a study of CXCR3-negative and CXCR3-positive naive CD8 T cells. The method, 5' RACE with UMI labels, was used to prepare the TRB cDNA libraries. TCRdb reprocessed the 5' RACE reads; each CDR3 protein has one entry and no DNA is given. The sample data list some 67,000 distinct CDR3 sequences. Sequencing was performed on naive CXCR3- CD8+ T cells from blood. As to subset: CD45RO-CCR7+CD27+CD95- naive CD8+ T cells lacking CXCR3 (TNR3-). These receptors all stem from a human donor in good health. Some clones in this sample may be carry-over from other donors' samples.

This rearrangement joins TRBV5-1 to TRBJ2-3; TCRdb selects TRBD1, and the lack of DNA leaves this call unchecked. The CDR3 consists of 16 residues. CDR1 is SGHRS and CDR2 is YFSETQ in the germline V gene. CDR3 region: CACSPTGDRVTDTQYF.

The CDR3 loop is CASSYTGMNTEAFF. This chain uses TRBV6-7 with TRBJ1-1; TCRdb gives TRBD1 as the D gene, but with no DNA this cannot be confirmed. TRBV6-7 is an open reading frame whose function is uncertain. The CDR3 loop spans 14 amino acids.

The chain recombines TRBV29-1 with TRBJ2-7; TCRdb's assignment of TRBD1 cannot be checked, as there is no DNA. The CDR3 has 16 amino acids. Germline V gives CDR1 SQVTM, CDR2 ANQGSEA. CDR3 residues: CSVEADEGTGAYEQYF.

This sequence joins TRBV27 and TRBJ2-1. Germline CDR1 reads MNHEY; CDR2 reads SMNVEV (reference sequence). The CDR3 spans 14 residues. CDR3 sequence: CASSLAFSYNEQFF.

The chain joins TRBV4-3 to TRBJ1-3. The CDR3 extends over 18 amino acids. CDR1 and CDR2 from the germline V gene are LGHNA and YSLEER. CDR3 residues: CASSHVGSPRDSGNTIYF.

The chain recombines TRBV28 with TRBJ2-1; TCRdb proposes TRBD1, but this gene call is untestable without DNA. Germline V CDR1 and CDR2: MDHEN, SYDVKM. This CDR3 region has 15 residues. CDR3 sequence reads: CASSYRGPRDNEQFF.

J is TRBJ2-7 and V is TRBV6-2 or TRBV6-3; TCRdb proposes TRBD1, but this gene call is untestable without DNA. The CDR3 is 18 residues long. Germline loops: CDR1 MNHEY, CDR2 SVGEGT. CDR3 sequence reads: CASSFDRSEELSSYEQYF.

The chain couples TRBV7-9 to TRBJ1-2. This CDR3 spans 14 amino acids. The germline V gene encodes CDR1 SEHNR and CDR2 FQNEAQ (reference sequence). CDR3 residues: CASSLHEISYGYTF. Looking up the rest from reference TRBV7-9 and TRBJ1-2 gives the full variable domain: DTGVSQNPRHKITKRGQNVTFRCDPISEHNRLYWYRQTLGQGPEFLTYFQNEAQLEKSRLLSDRFSAERPKGSFSTLEIQRTEQGDSAMYLCASSLHEISYGYTFGSGTRLTVV.

This chain connects TRBV28 to TRBJ2-5; TCRdb calls TRBD2, which cannot be checked without DNA. In germline, CDR1 is MDHEN, CDR2 SYDVKM. This CDR3 is 15 amino acids long. CDR3 loop: CASRPQGRGQETQYF.

J is TRBJ2-3 and V is TRBV7-9; TCRdb indicates TRBD2, and absent DNA this call remains unverified. The CDR3 contains 16 residues. CDR1 and CDR2 from the germline V gene are SEHNR and FQNEAQ (reference sequence). The CDR3 region is CASSFLAGGPKDTQYF.

The J gene is TRBJ2-1, the V gene TRBV29-1; TCRdb outputs TRBD1, but without DNA this stays unchecked. The CDR3 sequence is 12 residues long. Germline CDR1 SQVTM, CDR2 ANQGSEA. CDR3 protein: CSVDRGGNEQFF.

V is TRBV5-4 and J is TRBJ1-1; TCRdb gives TRBD1 as the D gene, but with no DNA this cannot be confirmed. Germline CDR1 and CDR2: SGHNT and YYREEE (reference sequence). The CDR3 has 15 amino acids. This CDR3 reads CASTPRWAENTEAFF.

J is TRBJ1-1 and V is TRBV4-1; no DNA is available, so the TRBD1 call from TCRdb remains unchecked. Germline CDR1 MGHRA, CDR2 YSYEKL. This CDR3 spans 17 amino acids. CDR3 amino acids: CASSQGGPGPPNTEAFF.

V is TRBV27 and J is TRBJ1-1. CDR3 length equals 12 residues. From germline, CDR1 is MNHEY and CDR2 SMNVEV (reference sequence). The CDR3: CASSLRETEAFF.

The chain is built from TRBV20-1 and TRBJ2-7; without DNA, the TCRdb call of TRBD1 cannot be checked. CDR3 length: 15 residues. Germline CDR1 DFQATT, CDR2 SNEGSKA (reference sequence). CDR3 residues: CSASGGKAPVYEQYF.